The rows below give T cell receptor beta chains drawn from one sample of a study of neurological immune-mediated disorders. Using its own MiXCR run on the 5' RACE reads, TCRdb lists one record per CDR3 protein. The data show 55,000 to 65,000 distinct CDR3 sequences, 12% seen once. Sequencing was done on a sample of PBMCs. The source is a woman between 55 and 75 years old with HTLV-1-associated myelopathy (HAM/TSP). Each CDR3 is given with its conserved first and last residue. The D gene is left open where the match is weak. Some rows have no size entry. The others give once, few or many, or a class for an expanded clone.

v_gene	abundance	j_gene	d_gene	CDR3nt	CDR3aa
TRBV6-5	few	TRBJ2-1	TRBD2	TGTGCCACACTAGCGGGATCCAATGAGCAGTTCTTC	CATLAGSNEQFF
TRBV5-6	many	TRBJ1-6	-	TGTGCCAGCAGCTGGACGGGCTCCTATAATTCACCCCTCCACTTT	CASSWTGSYNSPLHF
TRBV28	many	TRBJ2-7	-	TGTGCCAGCAGTTTAGAACACCAAAAGCCCTACGAGCAGTACTTC	CASSLEHQKPYEQYF
TRBV5-5	many	TRBJ2-2	TRBD1	TGTGCCAGCAGCTCCCGGGACAGGGGGTACACCGGGGAGCTGTTTTTT	CASSSRDRGYTGELFF
TRBV5-1	many	TRBJ2-7	TRBD2	TGCGCCAGCACCCCACGGGAGGTTTCGAGCGAGCAGTACTTC	CASTPREVSSEQYF
TRBV20-1	many	TRBJ2-7	TRBD1	TGCAGTGCTAGACTACAGGGGCCTCCCCCGCTTTACGAGCAGTACTTC	CSARLQGPPPLYEQYF
TRBV30	-	TRBJ2-2	-	TGTGCCTGGAGGGCCTCACGAACCGGGGAGCTGTTTTTT	CAWRASRTGELFF
TRBV6-5	many	TRBJ1-1	TRBD1	TGTGCCAGCAGTTACCGAACAGGGGGCGATACTGAAGCTTTCTTT	CASSYRTGGDTEAFF
TRBV20-1	many	TRBJ1-1	-	TGCAGTGCTAATGTCGATCTTGTTAACACTGAAGCTTTCTTT	CSANVDLVNTEAFF
TRBV4-1	-	TRBJ2-7	-	TGCGCCAGCAGCCAAGACCTGGGGACAAACTCCTACGAGCAGTACTTC	CASSQDLGTNSYEQYF